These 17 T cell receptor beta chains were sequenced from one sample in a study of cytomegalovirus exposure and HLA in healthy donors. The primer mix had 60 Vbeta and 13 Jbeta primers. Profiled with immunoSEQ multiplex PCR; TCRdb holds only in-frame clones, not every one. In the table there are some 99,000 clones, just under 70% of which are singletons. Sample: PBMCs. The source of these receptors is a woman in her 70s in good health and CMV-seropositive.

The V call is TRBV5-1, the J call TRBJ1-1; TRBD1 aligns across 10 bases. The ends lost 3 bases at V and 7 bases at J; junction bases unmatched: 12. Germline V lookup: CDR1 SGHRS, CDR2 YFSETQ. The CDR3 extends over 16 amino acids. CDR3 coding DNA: TGCGCCAGCAGCTCGAACCCGACAGGGGGCGAGGGTGAAGCTTTCTTT. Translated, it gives CASSSNPTGGEGEAFF.

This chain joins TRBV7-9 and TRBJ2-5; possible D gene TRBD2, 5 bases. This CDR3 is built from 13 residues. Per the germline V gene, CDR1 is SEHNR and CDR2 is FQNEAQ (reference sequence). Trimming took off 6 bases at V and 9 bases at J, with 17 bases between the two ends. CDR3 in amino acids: CASSPGILLAQYF. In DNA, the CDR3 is TGTGCCAGCAGTCCCGGGATCCTCTTGGCCCAGTACTTC.

The CDR3 DNA reads as TGTGCCACCAGCAAGACACCTTCTGGAAACACCATATATTTT. It codes for CATSKTPSGNTIYF. The chain carries TRBV15 and TRBJ1-3; D remains ambiguous. CDR3 length equals 14 residues. Per the germline V gene, CDR1 is LNHNV and CDR2 is YYDKDF (reference sequence). Trimming left V 4 bases short and J 1 base short, with 8 bases between.

The CDR3 DNA follows: TGTGCCAGCAGTAGTTTGGCAGGGGGAAATCAGCCCCAGCATTTT. Its protein product is CASSSLAGGNQPQHF. The chain combines TRBV6-5 with TRBJ1-5, with TRBD1 identical over 7 bases. V lost 5 bases to trimming and J lost 4 bases; unmatched junction nucleotides: 8. The CDR3 is 15 residues long. Germline V gene lookup returns CDR1 MNHEY and CDR2 SVGAGI.

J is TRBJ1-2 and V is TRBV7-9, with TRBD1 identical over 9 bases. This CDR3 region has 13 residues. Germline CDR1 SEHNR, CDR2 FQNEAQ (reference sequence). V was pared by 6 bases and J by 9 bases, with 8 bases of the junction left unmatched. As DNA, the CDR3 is TGTGCCAGCAGTCGGGACAGGGCAGGGAGCTACACCTTC. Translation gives CASSRDRAGSYTF.

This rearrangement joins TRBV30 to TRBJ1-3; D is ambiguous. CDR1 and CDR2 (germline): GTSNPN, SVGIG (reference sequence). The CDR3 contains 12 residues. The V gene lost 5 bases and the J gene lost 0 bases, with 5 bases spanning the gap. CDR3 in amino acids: CAWGSSGNTIYF. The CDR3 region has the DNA TGTGCCTGGGGGAGCTCTGGAAACACCATATATTTT.

The CDR3 nucleotides read TGTGCCAGCAGCTTACCCCAAAGCGAGGGGAGGGCAGATACGCAGTATTTT. Protein: CASSLPQSEGRADTQYF. This chain links TRBV7-6 with TRBJ2-3, with 7 bases that match TRBD2. Germline-derived CDR1 and CDR2 are SGHVS and FNYEAQ. The CDR3 extends over 17 amino acids. V shed 2 bases and J 4 bases; nucleotides not matched to a gene: 12.

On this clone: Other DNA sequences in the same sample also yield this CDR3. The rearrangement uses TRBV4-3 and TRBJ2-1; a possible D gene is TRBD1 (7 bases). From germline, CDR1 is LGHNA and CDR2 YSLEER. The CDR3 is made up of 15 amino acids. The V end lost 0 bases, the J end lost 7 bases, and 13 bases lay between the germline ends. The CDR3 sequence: CASSQEESGGNEQFF. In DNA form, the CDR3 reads TGCGCCAGCAGCCAAGAGGAATCAGGGGGGAATGAGCAGTTCTTC.

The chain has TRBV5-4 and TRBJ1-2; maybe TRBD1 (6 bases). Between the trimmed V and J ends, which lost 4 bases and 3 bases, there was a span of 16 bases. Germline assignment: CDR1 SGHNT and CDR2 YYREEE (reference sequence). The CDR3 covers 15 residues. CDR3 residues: CASSRAGADDYGYTF. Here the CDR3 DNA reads TGTGCCAGCAGCCGGGCAGGGGCCGACGACTATGGCTACACCTTC.

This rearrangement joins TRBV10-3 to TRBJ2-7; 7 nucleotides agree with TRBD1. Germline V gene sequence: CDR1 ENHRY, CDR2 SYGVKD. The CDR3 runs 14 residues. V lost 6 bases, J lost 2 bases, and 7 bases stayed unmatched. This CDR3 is CAIRTGTEAYEQYF. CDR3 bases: TGTGCCATCAGGACCGGGACAGAAGCCTACGAGCAGTACTTC.

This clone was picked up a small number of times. The chain's CDR3 is CASTKDKSNEQFF. CDR3 bases: TGTGCCAGCACCAAGGACAAAAGCAATGAGCAGTTCTTC. The rearrangement uses TRBV6-6 and TRBJ2-1, with a possible D match to TRBD1 (5 bases). There are 13 residues in the CDR3. V lost 7 bases and J lost 6, with 13 bases in between. The germline V gene encodes CDR1 MNHNY and CDR2 SVGAGI (reference sequence).

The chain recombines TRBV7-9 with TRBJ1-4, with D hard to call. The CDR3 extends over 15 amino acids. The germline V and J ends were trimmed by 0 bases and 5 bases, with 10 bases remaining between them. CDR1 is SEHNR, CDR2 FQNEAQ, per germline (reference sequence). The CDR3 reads CASSLAPPQNEKLFF. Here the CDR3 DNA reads TGTGCCAGCAGCTTAGCCCCCCCTCAGAATGAAAAACTGTTTTTT.

This chain's CDR3 is CASSRGGGQTQYF. The CDR3, as DNA: TGTGCCAGCAGCCGGGGAGGGGGGCAGACCCAGTACTTC. The J gene is TRBJ2-5, the V gene TRBV4-2; possible D gene TRBD2, 7 bases. The CDR3 spans 13 residues. V was shortened by 4 bases and J by 6 bases, with 12 bases between the two germline ends. The germline V gene has CDR1 LGHNA and CDR2 YNFKEQ.

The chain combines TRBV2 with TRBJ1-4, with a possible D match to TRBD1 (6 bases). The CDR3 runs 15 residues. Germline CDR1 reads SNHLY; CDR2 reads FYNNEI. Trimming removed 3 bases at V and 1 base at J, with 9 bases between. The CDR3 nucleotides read TGTGCCAGCAGTGAGAACAGGGTAACTAATGAAAAACTGTTTTTT. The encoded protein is CASSENRVTNEKLFF.

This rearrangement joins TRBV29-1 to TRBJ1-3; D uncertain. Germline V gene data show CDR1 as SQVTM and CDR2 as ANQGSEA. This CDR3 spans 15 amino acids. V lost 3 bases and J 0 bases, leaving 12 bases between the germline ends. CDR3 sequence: CSVEVFAGSGNTIYF. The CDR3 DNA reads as TGCAGCGTTGAGGTATTTGCGGGCTCTGGAAACACCATATATTTT. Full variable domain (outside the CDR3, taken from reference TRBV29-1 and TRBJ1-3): SAVISQKPSRDICQRGTSLTIQCQVDSQVTMMFWYRQQPGQSLTLIATANQGSEATYESGFVIDKFPISRPNLTFSTLTVSNMSPEDSSIYLCSVEVFAGSGNTIYFGEGSWLTVV.

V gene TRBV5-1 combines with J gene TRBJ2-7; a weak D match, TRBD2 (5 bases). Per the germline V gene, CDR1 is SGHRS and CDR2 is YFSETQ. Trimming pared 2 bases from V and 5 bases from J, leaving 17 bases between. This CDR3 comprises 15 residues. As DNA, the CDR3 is TGCGCCAGCAGCTTAGACGGTGGCGGGCTAAACGAGCAGTACTTC. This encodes CASSLDGGGLNEQYF.

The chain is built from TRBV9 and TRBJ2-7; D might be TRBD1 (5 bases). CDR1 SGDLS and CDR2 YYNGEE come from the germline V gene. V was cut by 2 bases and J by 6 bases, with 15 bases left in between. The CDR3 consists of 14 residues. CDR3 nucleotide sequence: TGTGCCAGCAGCGTTGTAGGACAATCGACCGAGCAGTACTTC. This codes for CASSVVGQSTEQYF.